This T cell receptor beta chain was sequenced during a study of vaccination and CD4 T cells after COVID-19. Study-level points and caveats: Sampling was limited to relatively few convalescent patients, with no early post-infection timepoints studied. Convalescent patients displayed a median about 86% of reactive clones emerging only post-vaccination. The median SARS-CoV-2-reactive clonotype number increased from roughly 19 to 38, without statistical significance.

Comment on this clonotype: Its antigen is still unknown.

Treatment described: approximately nine-day PBMC culture with coronavirus spike peptide pools or control peptides (ViraFEST assay). Sequenced with the Oncomine TCR Beta short-read assay was DNA taken from cultured CD4+ T cells. TCRdb processed the PCR reads anew with MiXCR; each CDR3 protein has one entry. This table holds about 8,500 distinct CDR3 sequences, 48% found once. The clonotype originates from a human donor who had recovered from COVID-19. Sequencing was performed on CD4+ T cells from blood, cultured in vitro.

CDR3 sequence (DNA): TGTGCCAGCAGTGAAGCAGGGGGCGAAGGGTACCAAGAGACCCAGTACTTC. Its translation: CASSEAGGEGYQETQYF. V is TRBV2 and J is TRBJ2-5; TRBD1 matches 7 bases. Losses at the gene ends were 0 bases for V and 0 bases for J; bases not matched to a gene: 7. The CDR3 sequence is 17 residues long. Germline V gene data show CDR1 as SNHLY and CDR2 as FYNNEI. The full variable domain, in which reference TRBV2 and TRBJ2-5 provide the parts outside the CDR3, is EPEVTQTPSHQVTQMGQEVILRCVPISNHLYFYWYRQILGQKVEFLVSFYNNEISEKSEIFDDQFSVERPDGSNFTLKIRSTKLEDSAMYFCASSEAGGEGYQETQYFGPGTRLLVL.